Listed here are 17 T cell receptor beta chains from one sample, sequenced in a study of blood T cells in healthy people across ages. PCR was performed a second time for roughly 7 to 11 cycles using a sample-barcoded 5' primer and a J-beta primer mix. TCRdb reprocessed the 5' RACE reads via MiXCR and lists one record per CDR3 protein. The sample consists of some 1,800,000 distinct CDR3 sequences, about two fifths of them appearing once. The specimen was blood. The receptors here all came from a human donor in good health.

The chain joins TRBV4-3 to TRBJ2-3, with a weak D call TRBD1 (6 bases). Germline assignment: CDR1 LGHNA and CDR2 YSLEER. Trimming removed 1 base from V and 6 bases from J, with 11 bases in between. The CDR3 sequence is 14 residues long. In DNA form, the CDR3 reads TGCGCCAGCAGCCAAGGAGGGGGTGGCGATACGCAGTATTTT. It yields the protein CASSQGGGGDTQYF.

This clonotype was counted between two and nine times. J is TRBJ1-2 and V is TRBV7-8, with D possibly TRBD1 on 6 matching bases. This CDR3 spans 14 amino acids. The germline gives CDR1 SGHVS, CDR2 FQNEAQ. CDR3 amino acids: CAVGSRQVWGGYTF. DNA for the CDR3: TGTGCAGTCGGGAGTAGACAGGTTTGGGGTGGCTACACCTTC.

The rearrangement uses TRBV7-2 and TRBJ1-2; D not certain. This CDR3 has 13 amino acids. Between the trimmed V and J ends, which lost 4 bases and 5 bases, there was a span of 11 bases. Germline V gene lookup returns CDR1 SGHTA and CDR2 FQGNSA. The CDR3, as DNA: TGTGCCAGCAGCTCCCGGAACCAATATGGCTACACCTTC. Amino acids: CASSSRNQYGYTF.

This chain connects TRBV12-3 or TRBV12-4 to TRBJ1-5, with TRBD1 as a possible D gene (5 bases). This CDR3 contains 14 residues. Between the trimmed V and J ends, which lost 5 bases and 3 bases, there was a span of 11 bases. The CDR3 DNA is TGTGCCAGCAGTGTGGGGCGGGTCAATCAGCCCCAGCATTTT. It codes for CASSVGRVNQPQHF.

The CDR3 sequence is CASSRLDYSGANVLTF. The CDR3, as DNA: TGTGCCAGCAGTCGTCTTGATTACTCTGGGGCCAACGTCCTGACTTTC. The chain combines TRBV28 with TRBJ2-6, with D hard to call. From germline, CDR1 is MDHEN and CDR2 SYDVKM. V shed 5 bases and J shed 0 bases, with 11 bases lying between them. The length of the CDR3 is 16 residues.

CDR3: CSAMLSPQSGNTIYF. The CDR3 bases are TGCAGTGCTATGTTAAGCCCCCAATCCGGAAACACCATATATTTT. The V gene is TRBV20-1, the J gene TRBJ1-3; D is uncertain. Per germline, CDR1 DFQATT and CDR2 SNEGSKA (reference sequence). The CDR3 covers 15 residues. V shed 4 bases and J shed 4 bases, with 17 bases lying between them.

This clonotype was counted only a few times. The chain combines TRBV7-2 with TRBJ2-5, with 9 bases that match TRBD1. Unmatched junction bases numbered 5, after V lost 5 bases and J lost 1 base. This CDR3 is built from 15 residues. The germline gives CDR1 SGHTA, CDR2 FQGNSA. The CDR3 nucleotides read TGTGCCAGCAGCGCCGGGACAGGGATCCAAGAGACCCAGTACTTC. This gives the protein CASSAGTGIQETQYF.

The V gene is TRBV7-2, the J gene TRBJ1-2; 7 nucleotides match TRBD1. Germline V gene sequence: CDR1 SGHTA, CDR2 FQGNSA. Trimming removed 5 bases from V and 5 bases from J; junction bases left unmatched: 11. This CDR3 region has 15 residues. For the CDR3, the DNA is TGTGCCAGCAGCGCGGCGGGGACAGACCCTTATGGCTACACCTTC. Protein product: CASSAAGTDPYGYTF.

This clonotype was seen a few times. V and J are TRBV7-2 and TRBJ1-5; D unclear. The CDR3 consists of 16 residues. Between the trimmed V and J ends, which lost 5 bases and 3 bases, there was a span of 17 bases. Looked up from germline, CDR1 is SGHTA and CDR2 is FQGNSA. The CDR3 DNA reads as TGTGCCAGCAGCCCCCAGTTAAGAGAGACCAATCAGCCCCAGCATTTT. Its translation: CASSPQLRETNQPQHF.

This sequence joins TRBV20-1 and TRBJ1-5, with TRBD1 identical over 7 bases. V lost 5 bases to trimming and J lost 5 bases; unmatched junction nucleotides: 9. Germline V gene data show CDR1 as DFQATT and CDR2 as SNEGSKA (reference sequence). This CDR3 is built from 14 residues. The DNA of the CDR3 is TGCAGTGCTGCCCCTGAGGGGGCGGATCAGCCCCAGCATTTT. It translates to CSAAPEGADQPQHF.

This clonotype has a handful of counts. V and J are TRBV4-2 and TRBJ2-3, with 8 bases matching TRBD2. The V segment lost 4 bases and the J segment 5 bases; nucleotides outside the gene matches: 8. The CDR3 extends over 15 amino acids. Germline V lookup: CDR1 LGHNA, CDR2 YNFKEQ. The CDR3 spells CASSPGRGGGDTQYF. CDR3 DNA: TGTGCCAGCAGCCCGGGCCGGGGGGGCGGAGATACGCAGTATTTT.

This clonotype has more than one count but fewer than ten. J is TRBJ2-1 and V is TRBV7-9; D uncertain. The CDR3 has 15 residues. Germline V CDR1 and CDR2: SEHNR, FQNEAQ (reference sequence). V shed 0 bases and J shed 5 bases, with 11 bases lying between them. CDR3 nucleotide sequence: TGTGCCAGCAGCTTAGCGCAAGGCAGCCACAATGAGCAGTTCTTC. This codes for CASSLAQGSHNEQFF. Based on the CDR3 plus reference TRBV7-9 and TRBJ2-1, the full variable domain is DTGVSQNPRHKITKRGQNVTFRCDPISEHNRLYWYRQTLGQGPEFLTYFQNEAQLEKSRLLSDRFSAERPKGSFSTLEIQRTEQGDSAMYLCASSLAQGSHNEQFFGPGTRLTVL.

This clonotype appeared a single time. The chain has TRBV5-1 and TRBJ2-3, with D tentatively TRBD2 (5 bases). Germline-derived CDR1 and CDR2 are SGHRS and YFSETQ. Trimming took 2 bases from V and 8 from J, leaving 12 bases between them. CDR3 length equals 13 residues. CDR3 bases: TGCGCCAGCAGCTTTGAGTGGGGAGCTACGCAGTATTTT. This sequence encodes CASSFEWGATQYF.

The chain joins TRBV6-5 to TRBJ1-3, with D perhaps matching TRBD1 (5 bases). The length of the CDR3 is 13 residues. The germline V and J ends were trimmed by 5 bases and 6 bases, with 11 bases remaining between them. CDR1 MNHEY and CDR2 SVGAGI come from the germline V gene. The CDR3 loop reads CASSPGTPNTIYF. As DNA, the CDR3 is TGTGCCAGCAGTCCCGGGACCCCAAACACCATATATTTT.

The chain carries TRBV7-2 and TRBJ2-7; D is uncertain. V gave up 5 bases and J gave up 1 base, with 12 bases separating them. There are 14 residues in the CDR3. Germline assignment: CDR1 SGHTA and CDR2 FQGNSA. The CDR3 DNA reads as TGTGCCAGCAGCATAATGGGCAGATCCTACGAGCAGTACTTC. This codes for CASSIMGRSYEQYF.

The rearrangement uses TRBV7-8 and TRBJ2-5, with 8 positions matching TRBD2. The CDR3 is 15 amino acids. The V gene's germline CDR1 is SGHVS and CDR2 FQNEAQ. The J segment lost 3 bases and the V segment lost 2 bases, leaving 5 bases of the junction unmatched. CDR3 loop: CASSLPGGGKETQYF. CDR3 sequence (DNA): TGTGCCAGCAGCTTACCCGGGGGGGGAAAAGAGACCCAGTACTTC. Looking up the rest from reference TRBV7-8 and TRBJ2-5 gives the full variable domain: GAGVSQSPRYKVAKRGQDVALRCDPISGHVSLFWYQQALGQGPEFLTYFQNEAQLDKSGLPSDRFFAERPEGSVSTLKIQRTQQEDSAVYLCASSLPGGGKETQYFGPGTRLLVL.

This clonotype showed up many times. The chain is built from TRBV20-1 and TRBJ2-1, with unresolved D. The CDR3 has 12 residues. The germline V gene has CDR1 DFQATT and CDR2 SNEGSKA (reference sequence). The V end was cut by 2 bases, the J end by 8 bases, with 10 bases between. The CDR3: CSARSKWDEQFF. The CDR3 bases are TGCAGTGCTAGATCAAAATGGGATGAGCAGTTCTTC.